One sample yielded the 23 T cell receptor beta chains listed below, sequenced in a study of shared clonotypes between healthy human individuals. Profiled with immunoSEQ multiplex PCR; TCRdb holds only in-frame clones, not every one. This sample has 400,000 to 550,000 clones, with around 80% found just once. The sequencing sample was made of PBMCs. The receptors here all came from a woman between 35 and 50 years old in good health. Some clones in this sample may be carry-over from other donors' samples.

In DNA, the CDR3 is TGTGCCTGGAGGGAGACAGGGAAAACCTACGAGCAGTACTTC. Translating gives CAWRETGKTYEQYF. V usage is TRBV30 and J usage is TRBJ2-7; 7 nucleotides align to TRBD1. Germline values: CDR1 GTSNPN, CDR2 SVGIG (reference sequence). Germline trimming cut 3 bases from V and 2 bases from J; bases unmatched to any gene: 7. This CDR3 comprises 14 residues.

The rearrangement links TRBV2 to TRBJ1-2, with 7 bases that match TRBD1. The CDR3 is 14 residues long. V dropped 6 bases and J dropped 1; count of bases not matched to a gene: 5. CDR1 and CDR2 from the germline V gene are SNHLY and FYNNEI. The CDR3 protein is CASRTTGYNYGYTF. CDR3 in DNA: TGTGCCAGCAGGACGACAGGGTATAACTATGGCTACACCTTC. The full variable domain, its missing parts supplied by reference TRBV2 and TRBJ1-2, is EPEVTQTPSHQVTQMGQEVILRCVPISNHLYFYWYRQILGQKVEFLVSFYNNEISEKSEIFDDQFSVERPDGSNFTLKIRSTKLEDSAMYFCASRTTGYNYGYTFGSGTRLTVV.

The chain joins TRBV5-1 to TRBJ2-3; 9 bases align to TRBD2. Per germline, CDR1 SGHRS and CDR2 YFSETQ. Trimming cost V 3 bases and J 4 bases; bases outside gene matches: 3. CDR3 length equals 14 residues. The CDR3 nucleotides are TGCGCCAGCAGCTCAATAGCGGGAGCAGATACGCAGTATTTT. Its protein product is CASSSIAGADTQYF.

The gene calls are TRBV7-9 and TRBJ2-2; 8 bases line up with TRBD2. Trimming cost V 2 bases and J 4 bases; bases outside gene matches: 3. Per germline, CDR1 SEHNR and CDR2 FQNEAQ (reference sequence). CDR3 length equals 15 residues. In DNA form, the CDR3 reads TGTGCCAGCAGCTTAATTAGCGGGACCACCGGGGAGCTGTTTTTT. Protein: CASSLISGTTGELFF.

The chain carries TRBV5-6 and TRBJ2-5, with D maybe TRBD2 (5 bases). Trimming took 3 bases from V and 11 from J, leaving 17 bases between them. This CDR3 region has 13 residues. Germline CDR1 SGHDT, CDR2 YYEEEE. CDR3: CASSSDTTRGQYF. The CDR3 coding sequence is TGTGCCAGCAGCTCAGATACCACCCGAGGGCAGTACTTC.

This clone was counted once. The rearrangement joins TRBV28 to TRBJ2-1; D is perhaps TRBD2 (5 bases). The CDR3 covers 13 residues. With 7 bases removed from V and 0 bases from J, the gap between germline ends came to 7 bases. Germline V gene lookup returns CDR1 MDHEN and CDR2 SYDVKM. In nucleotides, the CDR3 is TGTGCCAGCACTGCGGGCTCCTACAATGAGCAGTTCTTC. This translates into CASTAGSYNEQFF.

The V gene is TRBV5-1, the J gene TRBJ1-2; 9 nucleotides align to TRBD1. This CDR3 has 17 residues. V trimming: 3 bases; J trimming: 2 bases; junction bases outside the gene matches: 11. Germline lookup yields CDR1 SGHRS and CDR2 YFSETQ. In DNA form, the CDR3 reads TGCGCCAGCAGCTCAACTTACAGGGGGCTGGCGAACTATGGCTACACCTTC. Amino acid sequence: CASSSTYRGLANYGYTF.

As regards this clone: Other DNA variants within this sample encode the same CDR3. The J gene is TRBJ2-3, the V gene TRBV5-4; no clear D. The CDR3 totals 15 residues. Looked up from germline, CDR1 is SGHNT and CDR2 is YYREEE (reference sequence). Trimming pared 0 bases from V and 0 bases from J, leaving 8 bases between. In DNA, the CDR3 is TGTGCCAGCAGCTTGGACCCCCTGAGCACAGATACGCAGTATTTT. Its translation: CASSLDPLSTDTQYF.

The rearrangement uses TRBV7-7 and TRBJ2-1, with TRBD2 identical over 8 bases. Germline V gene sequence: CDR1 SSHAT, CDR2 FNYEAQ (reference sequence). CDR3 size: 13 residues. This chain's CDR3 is CARRVAGFDEQFF. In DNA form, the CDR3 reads TGTGCTAGGCGGGTAGCGGGATTCGATGAGCAGTTCTTC.

The CDR3 here is CASSSGLAGEGTDTQYF. The CDR3 DNA sequence: TGTGCCAGCAGCTCGGGACTAGCGGGAGAGGGCACAGATACGCAGTATTTT. The gene calls are TRBV7-2 and TRBJ2-3, with 14 bases matching TRBD2. Germline CDR1 is SGHTA and CDR2 is FQGNSA. Trimming removed 4 bases from V and 1 base from J; junction bases left unmatched: 4. This CDR3 is built from 17 residues.

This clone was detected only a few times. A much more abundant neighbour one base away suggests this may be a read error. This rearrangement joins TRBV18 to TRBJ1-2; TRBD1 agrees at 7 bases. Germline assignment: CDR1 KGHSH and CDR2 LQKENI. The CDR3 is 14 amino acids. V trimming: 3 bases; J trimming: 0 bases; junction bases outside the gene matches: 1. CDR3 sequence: CASSPDRTNYGYTF. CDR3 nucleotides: TGTGCCAGCTCACCGGACAGGACTAACTATGGCTACACCTTC. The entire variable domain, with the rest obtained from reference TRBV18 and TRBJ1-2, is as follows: NAGVMQNPRHLVRRRGQEARLRCSPMKGHSHVYWYRQLPEEGLKFMVYLQKENIIDESGMPKERFSAEFPKEGPSILRIQQVVRGDSAAYFCASSPDRTNYGYTFGSGTRLTVV.

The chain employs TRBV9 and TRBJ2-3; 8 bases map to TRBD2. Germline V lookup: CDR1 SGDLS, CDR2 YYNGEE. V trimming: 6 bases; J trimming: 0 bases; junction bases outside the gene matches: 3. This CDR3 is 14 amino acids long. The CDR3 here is CASNPGGSTDTQYF. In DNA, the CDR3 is TGTGCCAGCAACCCGGGAGGGAGCACAGATACGCAGTATTTT. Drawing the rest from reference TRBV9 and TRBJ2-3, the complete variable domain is DSGVTQTPKHLITATGQRVTLRCSPRSGDLSVYWYQQSLDQGLQFLIQYYNGEERAKGNILERFSAQQFPDLHSELNLSSLELGDSALYFCASNPGGSTDTQYFGPGTRLTVL.

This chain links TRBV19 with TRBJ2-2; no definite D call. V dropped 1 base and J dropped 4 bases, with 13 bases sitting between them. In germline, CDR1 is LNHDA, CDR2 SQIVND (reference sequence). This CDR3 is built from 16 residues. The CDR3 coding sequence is TGTGCCAGTAGTATAGGTGGCCAGTTTAGCACCGGGGAGCTGTTTTTT. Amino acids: CASSIGGQFSTGELFF.

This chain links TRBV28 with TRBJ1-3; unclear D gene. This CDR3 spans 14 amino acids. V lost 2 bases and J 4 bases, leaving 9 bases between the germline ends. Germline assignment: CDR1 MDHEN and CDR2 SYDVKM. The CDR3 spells CASSLVPDGNTIYF. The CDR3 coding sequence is TGTGCCAGCAGTTTAGTGCCAGACGGAAACACCATATATTTT.

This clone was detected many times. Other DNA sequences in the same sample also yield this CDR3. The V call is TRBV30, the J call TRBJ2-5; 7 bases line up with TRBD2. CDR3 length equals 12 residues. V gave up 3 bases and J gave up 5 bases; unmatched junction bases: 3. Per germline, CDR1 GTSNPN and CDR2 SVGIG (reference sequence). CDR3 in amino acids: CAWSPGGETQYF. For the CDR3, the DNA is TGTGCCTGGAGCCCCGGGGGGGAGACCCAGTACTTC. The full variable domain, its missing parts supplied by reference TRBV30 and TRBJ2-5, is SQTIHQWPATLVQPVGSPLSLECTVEGTSNPNLYWYRQAAGRGLQLLFYSVGIGQISSEVPQNLSASRPQDRQFILSSKKLLLSDSGFYLCAWSPGGETQYFGPGTRLLVL.

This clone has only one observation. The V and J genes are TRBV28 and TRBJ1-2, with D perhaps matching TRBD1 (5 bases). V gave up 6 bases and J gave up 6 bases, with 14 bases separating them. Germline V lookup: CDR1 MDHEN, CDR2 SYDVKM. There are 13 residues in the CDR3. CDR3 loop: CASSPAGSHGYTF. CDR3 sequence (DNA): TGTGCCAGCAGCCCGGCAGGGTCCCATGGCTACACCTTC.

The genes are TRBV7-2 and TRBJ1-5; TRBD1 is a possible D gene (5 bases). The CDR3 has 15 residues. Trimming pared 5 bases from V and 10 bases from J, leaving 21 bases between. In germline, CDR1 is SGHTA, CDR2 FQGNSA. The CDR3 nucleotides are TGTGCCAGCAGCCCCCGCTTGGCAGGGCAGGAACCCCAGCATTTT. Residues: CASSPRLAGQEPQHF.

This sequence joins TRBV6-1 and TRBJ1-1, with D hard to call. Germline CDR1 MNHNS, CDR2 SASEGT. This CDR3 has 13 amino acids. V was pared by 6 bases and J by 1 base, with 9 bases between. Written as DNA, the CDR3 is TGTGCCAGCAGAGTAGACGGGAACACTGAAGCTTTCTTT. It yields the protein CASRVDGNTEAFF.

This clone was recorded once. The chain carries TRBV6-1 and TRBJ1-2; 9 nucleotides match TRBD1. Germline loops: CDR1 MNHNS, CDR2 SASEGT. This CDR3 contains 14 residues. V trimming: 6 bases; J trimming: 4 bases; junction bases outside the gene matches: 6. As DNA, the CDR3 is TGTGCCAGCAGCCTGGACAGGGGAAGCTATGGCTACACCTTC. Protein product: CASSLDRGSYGYTF.

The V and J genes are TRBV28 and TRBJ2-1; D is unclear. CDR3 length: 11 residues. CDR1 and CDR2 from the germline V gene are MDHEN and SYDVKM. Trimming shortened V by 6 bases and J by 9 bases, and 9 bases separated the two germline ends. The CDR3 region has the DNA TGTGCCAGCAGGGACGTTGTTGAGCAGTTCTTC. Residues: CASRDVVEQFF.

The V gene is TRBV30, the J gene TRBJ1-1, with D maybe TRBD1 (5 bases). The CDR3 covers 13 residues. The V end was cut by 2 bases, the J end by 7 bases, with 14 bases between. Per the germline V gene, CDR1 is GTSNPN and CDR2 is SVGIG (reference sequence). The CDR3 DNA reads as TGTGCCTGGAGTTCCCGGGACCTCTATGAAGCTTTCTTT. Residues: CAWSSRDLYEAFF.

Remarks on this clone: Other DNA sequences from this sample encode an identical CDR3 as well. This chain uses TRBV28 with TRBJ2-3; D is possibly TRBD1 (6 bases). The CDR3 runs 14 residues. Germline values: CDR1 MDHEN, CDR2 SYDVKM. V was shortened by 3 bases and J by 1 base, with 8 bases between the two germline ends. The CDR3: CASSFSGGTDTQYF. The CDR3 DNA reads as TGTGCCAGCAGTTTTTCAGGGGGCACAGATACGCAGTATTTT. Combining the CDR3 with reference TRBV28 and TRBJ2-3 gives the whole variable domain DVKVTQSSRYLVKRTGEKVFLECVQDMDHENMFWYRQDPGLGLRLIYFSYDVKMKEKGDIPEGYSVSREKKERFSLILESASTNQTSMYLCASSFSGGTDTQYFGPGTRLTVL.

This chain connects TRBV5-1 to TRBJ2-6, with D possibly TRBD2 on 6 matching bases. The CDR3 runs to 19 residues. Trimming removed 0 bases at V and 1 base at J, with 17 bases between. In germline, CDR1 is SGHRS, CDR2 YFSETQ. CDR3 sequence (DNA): TGCGCCAGCAGCTTGGCCTGGAGGGGACTTCCTTCTGGGGCCAACGTCCTGACTTTC. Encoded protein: CASSLAWRGLPSGANVLTF.